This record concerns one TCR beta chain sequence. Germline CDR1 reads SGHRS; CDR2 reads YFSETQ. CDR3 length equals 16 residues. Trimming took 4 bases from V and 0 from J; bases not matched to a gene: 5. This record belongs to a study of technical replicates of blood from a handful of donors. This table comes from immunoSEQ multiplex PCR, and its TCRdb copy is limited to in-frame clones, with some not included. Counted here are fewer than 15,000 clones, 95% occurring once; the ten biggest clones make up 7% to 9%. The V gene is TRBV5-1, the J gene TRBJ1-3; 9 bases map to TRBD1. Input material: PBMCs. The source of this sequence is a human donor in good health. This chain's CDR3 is CASSAGQGSSGNTIYF. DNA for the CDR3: TGCGCCAGCAGCGCCGGACAGGGGAGCTCTGGAAACACCATATATTTT.